The present entry profiles one T cell receptor (beta chain) with its context. Its recognized antigen is unknown. Base qualities are not at hand, and no much larger clone is one base apart. This sample was taken from a study of blood T cell repertoires in COVID-19 (dated by TCRdb to about 2020). Regarding the research as a whole: Samples covering the acute and convalescent phases of COVID-19 were provided by collaborators in the United States, Italy and Spain. Nearly every sample came with metadata listing a de-identified subject ID, COVID-19 status, age in years and sex. The repertoires were released in a freely available public database meant as a resource for research on the immune response to SARS-CoV-2. Where available, HLA class I and class II types were taken from metadata supplied by the sample provider and were not determined by assay-based typing. The prospective study material was composed of cDNA or gDNA derived from T cells, B-cell-depleted T cells, or PBMCs. Deeply sampled blood TCRbeta repertoires from subjects exposed to, actively infected with, or recovered from COVID-19 were included in the dataset. The samples were drawn from the first 160 participants of the ongoing ImmuneRACE study and from 1,254 subjects provided by 6 global collaborators. The paper as a whole reports these results and caveats: The quantity of clinical and demographic metadata differed by source and by participant and was supplied without curation.

The collaborating institutions used their own protocols to collect whole blood in K2EDTA tubes. For TCRbeta analysis, collaborators shipped samples as frozen whole blood, isolated PBMCs, or DNA extracted from either of those sample types. TCRbeta CDR3 regions were amplified from genomic DNA using the immunoSEQ Assay, a bias-controlled multiplex PCR. The original methods were these. Within the assay, amplification of reference gene primers was used to estimate how many nucleated cells each sample contained. Sequence reads were collapsed and filtered to measure the absolute abundance of every unique TCRbeta CDR3 rearrangement. For each sample, productive Simpson clonality was calculated by taking the square root of Simpson's diversity index across productive rearrangements. In TCRdb, the immuneACCESS table is reduced to in-frame sequences with V and J assigned. These tables do not hold every clone; where another copy was compared, an unresolved V gene accounts for under half, and the others remain unexplained. V and J calls and clone size follow that table, whereas D and trimming were derived from the DNA. The sample data list more than 85,000 clones, and around four fifths of these were observed just once. The biggest ten clones account for roughly 18% of the sample.

The CDR3, cysteine through phenylalanine, is 14 amino acids long. Only the CDR3 region is kept as DNA, spanning 42 bases read in frame from base 1. CDR1 and CDR2 were assigned from the germline V gene as MGHDK and SYGVNS. Cut back by 2 bases and 7 bases, the V and J ends lie 14 bases apart. This sequence was found in a woman aged 60-75 years with acute or convalescent COVID-19. The V and J segments used are TRBV25-1 and TRBJ1-2, with TRBD1 as a weak D call on 6 bases. Sequenced input: peripheral blood. The nucleotides are TGTGCCAGCAGTGAAAGAACAGGGCGGGCTGGCTACACCTTC. It encodes CASSERTGRAGYTF.